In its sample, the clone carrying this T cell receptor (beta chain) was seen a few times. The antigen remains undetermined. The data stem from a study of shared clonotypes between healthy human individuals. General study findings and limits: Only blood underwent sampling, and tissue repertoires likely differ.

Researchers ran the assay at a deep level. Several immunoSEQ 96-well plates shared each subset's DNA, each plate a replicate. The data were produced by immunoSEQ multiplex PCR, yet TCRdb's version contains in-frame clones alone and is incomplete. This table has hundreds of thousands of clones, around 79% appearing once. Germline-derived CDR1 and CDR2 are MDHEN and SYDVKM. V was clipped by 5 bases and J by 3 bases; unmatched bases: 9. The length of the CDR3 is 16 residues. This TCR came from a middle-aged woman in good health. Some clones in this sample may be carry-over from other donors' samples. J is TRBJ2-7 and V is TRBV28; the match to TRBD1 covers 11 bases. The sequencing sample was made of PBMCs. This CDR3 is CASSAVGTGGLYEQYF. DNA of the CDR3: TGTGCCAGCAGTGCGGTCGGGACAGGGGGACTCTACGAGCAGTACTTC.